This T cell receptor beta chain came from a study of Ad26.COV2.S vaccination and SARS-CoV-2 variants. Study background: Ad26.COV2.S, an intramuscular injection, was given once or twice 56 days apart. Overall study results and limits: Vaccine and placebo groups showed comparable non-spike TCR breadth. Analyses of TCR breadth and depth may have underestimated total T cell responses.

Specified treatment: some 20 received Ad26.COV2.S at low or high dose, single or two shots; roughly five received placebo; per-sample allocation not given. Day 63 after the first vaccine or placebo injection was the time point for sampling. The germline gives CDR1 LGHNA, CDR2 YNFKEQ. Trimming took 1 base from V and 0 from J, leaving 16 bases between them. The CDR3 sequence is 17 residues long. For this clone: As yet, its antigen is unknown.

Repertoires were generated with immunoSEQ multiplex PCR, while TCRdb's copy carries only in-frame clones and drops some. The sample lists some 340,000 clones; over 80% were seen once. The sequence was collected from a person between 18 and 60 years old who received the Ad26.COV2.S COVID-19 vaccine or a placebo. This sample comprised peripheral blood, obtained in a trial of Ad26.COV2.S vaccine versus placebo. The chain links TRBV4-2 to TRBJ2-7; D is possibly TRBD1 (6 bases). CDR3 sequence (DNA): TGTGCCAGCAGCCAAGCAGGGGTCAGCCCCAGCTCCTACGAGCAGTACTTC. It is translated as CASSQAGVSPSSYEQYF.